The subject of this entry is one T cell receptor beta chain. This clonotype showed up many times. Its recognized antigen is unknown. One base away there is no much larger clone; base qualities are not given. The sample originates from a study of read filtering for tumor transcriptome and immune sequencing (dated by TCRdb to 2020 to 2022). Regarding the complete study: Of the patients in the cohort, about 16 were male and 14 to 15 were female, and their mean age was around 66 years, with a range of about 45 to 85. TCR-region mapped reads per sample ranged from about 3.5 to 10.27 million with IR-seq versus only about 85 to 1273 with RNA-seq. After DNase treatment, whole-transcriptome libraries were prepared with the TruSeq RNA Access Library Prep Kit. One of the main goals was to work out a read-filtering strategy for immune repertoire data, in particular whether clonotypes backed by only a single read should be removed. By revised international staging, roughly 8 patients were R-ISS I, about 17 were R-ISS II and about seven were R-ISS III. The study compared TCR repertoires from targeted immune repertoire sequencing and bulk whole-transcriptome sequencing run on the same bone marrow samples.

TCR libraries were constructed from roughly 0.4 ug RNA using the Immunoverse kit, and molecular barcoded adaptors covering alpha/delta and beta/gamma chains were employed. The same RNA used for transcriptome sequencing was used for TCR library preparation. Sequencing of the TCR libraries was done on an Illumina HiSeq 4000 with 2 x 150 cycles. The paper's data handling went like this. TCR reads were aligned to human V, D, J and C references and assembled into CDR3 clonotypes with MiXCR, including quality filtering and error correction. Clonotype counts and gene usage diversity were analyzed with the tcR package in R. For inspection of raw mapping reads, RNA-seq reads were mapped by STAR aligner version 2.5.3a onto GRCh37 of the human genome. To test how sequencing depth affects detected clonotypes, IR-seq fastq files were randomly downsampled with Seqtk 1.3. The public reads were quality trimmed at Q25 with fastp and then assembled into clones with MiXCR by TCRdb, keeping productive beta chains. Each CDR3 protein appears once, grouped with its most common genes and DNA. The V and J calls were determined by TCRdb, not by the authors. The sample has about 130,000 distinct CDR3 sequences on record, roughly 13% of them singletons. The top ten clones comprise approximately 11% of the sample.

CDR1 and CDR2 are read off the germline V gene as SQVTM and ANQGSEA. For this chain, trimming is 4 bases at the V end and 0 bases at the J end, and the number of junction bases without a gene match is 3. The CDR3, cysteine through phenylalanine, is 16 amino acids long. Of the read, only the CDR3 DNA is kept; its 48 bases are in frame from base 1. Findings and caveats that apply to the study as a whole: Compared with RNA-seq, IR-seq captured clonotypes at much higher depth and more reliably, and a smaller IR-seq throughput was enough to identify most shared clonotypes. The sorted CD138-negative fraction was not purified T cells but a mixed bone marrow immune population. In IR-seq, single-read clonotypes were 80% to 90% of clonotypes but approximately 3.5% of total reads; in RNA-seq they were about 75% of clonotypes and 35% to 55% of reads. The correlation between IR-seq and RNA-seq shared clonotype proportions rose when single-read clonotypes were removed.

Bone marrow was sampled from every patient at the time of active disease. Ficoll-Hypaque density gradient centrifugation was used to isolate bone marrow mononuclear cells. Myeloma plasma cells were removed and CD138-negative cells were collected by negative selection after labeling with CD138 magnetic microbeads on a MACS separator. Flow cytometry on an Attune NxT with CD138 antibodies was used to check the purity of the isolated cells. Total RNA was extracted with TRIzol reagent and quantified with a NanoDrop spectrophotometer. Paired RNA-seq and IR-seq were performed on the CD138-negative bone marrow sample of each patient.

This TCR was sampled from a donor aged 40 or older with multiple myeloma. The chain links TRBV29-1 with TRBJ2-6, with 10 bases in between that match TRBD2. What was sequenced was a population of CD138-negative cells sorted from bone marrow. The intended sense of this specimen's cell subset or site label: bone marrow mononuclear cells depleted of CD138+ plasma/myeloma cells by negative magnetic selection. Here is the DNA: TGCAGCGTTGCTAGCGGGAGTTTCTCTGGGGCCAACGTCCTGACTTTC. Translated, this is CSVASGSFSGANVLTF.